The sequence of this TCR beta chain was determined in a study of blood T cells in healthy people across ages. A second PCR, run for roughly 7 to 11 cycles, used a sample-barcoded 5' primer plus a J-beta primer mix. TCRdb used MiXCR to reprocess the 5' RACE reads, holding one entry per CDR3 protein. The data contain hundreds of thousands of distinct CDR3 sequences, over 40% of them seen just once; the ten biggest clones take up 13%. In this sample, this clonotype turned up once. The TCR originated in a woman of 80 years or more in good health. Source material: blood.

In DNA, the CDR3 is TGCGCCAGCAGCTTCGGACTAGCGGTAGATACGCAGTATTTT. Encoded protein: CASSFGLAVDTQYF. V is TRBV4-1 and J is TRBJ2-3, with TRBD2 identical over 10 bases. The V and J ends lost 5 bases and 5 bases, in that order; junction bases with no gene match: 4. Germline V gene lookup returns CDR1 MGHRA and CDR2 YSYEKL. The CDR3 extends over 14 amino acids.